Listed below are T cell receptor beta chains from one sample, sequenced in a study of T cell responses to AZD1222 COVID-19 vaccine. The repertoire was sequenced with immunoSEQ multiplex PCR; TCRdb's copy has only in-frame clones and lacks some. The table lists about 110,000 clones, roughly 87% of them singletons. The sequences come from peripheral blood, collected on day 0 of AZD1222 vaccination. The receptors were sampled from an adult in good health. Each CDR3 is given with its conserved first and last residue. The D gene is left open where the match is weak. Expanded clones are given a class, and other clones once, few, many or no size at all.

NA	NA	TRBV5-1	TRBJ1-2	CASSLGGRWGYGYTF	TGCGCCAGCAGCTTGGGAGGCAGGTGGGGCTATGGCTACACCTTC
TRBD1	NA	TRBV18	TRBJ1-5	CASSRNQGADQPQHF	TGTGCCAGCTCACGAAATCAGGGGGCGGATCAGCCCCAGCATTTT
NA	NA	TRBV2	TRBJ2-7	CASSEATGVYEQYF	TGTGCCAGCAGTGAAGCTACGGGAGTATACGAGCAGTACTTC
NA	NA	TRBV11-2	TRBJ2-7	CASSLFQESSYEQYF	TGTGCCAGCAGCTTATTCCAGGAGAGCTCCTACGAGCAGTACTTC
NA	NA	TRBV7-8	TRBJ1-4	CASSPRRQGFSNEKLFF	TGTGCCAGCAGCCCCCGTCGGCAGGGGTTTTCTAATGAAAAACTGTTTTTT
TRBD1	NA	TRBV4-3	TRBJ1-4	CASSQQGTGTGGVKLFF	TGCGCCAGCAGCCAACAAGGGACCGGGACAGGGGGCGTAAAACTGTTTTTT
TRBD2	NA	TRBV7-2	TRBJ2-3	CASSSIAGSTDTQYF	TGTGCCAGCAGCTCCATAGCGGGGAGCACAGATACGCAGTATTTT
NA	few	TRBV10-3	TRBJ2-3	CAIKDTSADTQYF	TGTGCCATCAAGGACACAAGCGCAGATACGCAGTATTTT
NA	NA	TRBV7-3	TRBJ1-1	CASSADLNTEAFF	TGTGCCAGCAGCGCGGACCTGAACACTGAAGCTTTCTTT
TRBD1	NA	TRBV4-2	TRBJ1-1	CASSQVDRERTEAFF	TGTGCCAGCAGCCAAGTCGACAGGGAGCGCACTGAAGCTTTCTTT
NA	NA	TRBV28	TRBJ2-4	CASSPGGQPTSYF	TGTGCCAGCAGTCCGGGGGGACAGCCCACTTCCTACTTC
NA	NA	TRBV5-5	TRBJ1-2	CASSPPPGTRAAGYTF	TGTGCCAGCAGCCCGCCCCCCGGGACAAGGGCGGCTGGCTACACCTTC
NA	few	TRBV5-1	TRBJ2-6	CASSSGGAGANVLTF	TGCGCCAGCAGTTCCGGCGGGGCTGGGGCCAACGTCCTGACTTTC
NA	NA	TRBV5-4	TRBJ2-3	CASSSIIGSVGDTQYF	TGTGCCAGCAGCTCCATTATAGGTAGCGTCGGAGATACGCAGTATTTT
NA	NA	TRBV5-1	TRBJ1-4	CASSLSGQREKLFF	TGCGCCAGCAGCTTGAGCGGACAAAGGGAAAAACTGTTTTTT
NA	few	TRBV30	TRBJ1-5	CAWSLDSNQPQHF	TGTGCCTGGAGTCTGGACAGCAATCAGCCCCAGCATTTT
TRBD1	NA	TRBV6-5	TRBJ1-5	CASSRDRGTNQPQHF	TGTGCCAGCAGCCGGGACAGGGGTACCAATCAGCCCCAGCATTTT
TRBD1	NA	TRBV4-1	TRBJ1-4	CASSQSPGQLDEKLFF	TGCGCCAGCAGCCAAAGCCCGGGACAGCTGGATGAAAAACTGTTTTTT
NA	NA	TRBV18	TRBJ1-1	CASSQYQELNTEAFF	TGTGCCAGCTCACAATACCAGGAATTAAACACTGAAGCTTTCTTT
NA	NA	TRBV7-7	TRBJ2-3	CASSLEAGPTDTQYF	TGTGCTAGCAGCTTAGAAGCAGGGCCCACAGATACGCAGTATTTT
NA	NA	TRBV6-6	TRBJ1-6	CASSYDQLSPLHF	TGTGCCAGCAGTTACGATCAGCTTTCACCCCTCCACTTT
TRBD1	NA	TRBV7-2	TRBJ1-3	CASSLAASSPGQGVYTIYF	TGTGCCAGCAGCTTAGCTGCCTCAAGTCCGGGACAGGGAGTATACACCATATATTTT